Presented here are 17 T cell receptor beta chains from one specimen sequenced in a study of T cell repertoires in cytomegalovirus infection. One entry per CDR3 protein, called by TCRdb with MiXCR from the reads. Of some 450,000 distinct CDR3 sequences in the sample, approximately 31% were seen once. The specimen was PBMCs. These receptors were taken from a human donor in good health (CMV status not recorded). Some clones in this sample may be carry-over from other donors' samples.

This clonotype was found a few times. The chain recombines TRBV24-1 with TRBJ2-1; D might be TRBD2 (5 bases). Trimming took 4 bases from V and 5 from J, leaving 14 bases between them. There are 15 residues in the CDR3. In germline, CDR1 is KGHDR, CDR2 SFDVKD. CDR3 in DNA: TGTGCCACCAGTGACCCCCGGCGGGTCCACAATGAGCAGTTCTTC. Encoded protein: CATSDPRRVHNEQFF.

In its sample, this clonotype was seen many times. The chain is built from TRBV7-8 and TRBJ2-3; D possibly corresponds to TRBD2 (5 bases). V was clipped by 5 bases and J by 2 bases, with 17 bases between them. The CDR3 length is 16 residues. Germline CDR1 and CDR2: SGHVS and FQNEAQ. CDR3 nucleotides: TGTGCCAGCAGCCCCTATCCCGCGAGGGCCACAGATACGCAGTATTTT. Its translation is CASSPYPARATDTQYF. The complete variable domain, with remaining parts taken from reference TRBV7-8 and TRBJ2-3, reads GAGVSQSPRYKVAKRGQDVALRCDPISGHVSLFWYQQALGQGPEFLTYFQNEAQLDKSGLPSDRFFAERPEGSVSTLKIQRTQQEDSAVYLCASSPYPARATDTQYFGPGTRLTVL.

This chain joins TRBV20-1 and TRBJ2-2; no clear D gene. Trimming removed 1 base at V and 1 base at J, with 10 bases between. Germline V CDR1 and CDR2: DFQATT, SNEGSKA (reference sequence). This CDR3 is built from 15 residues. CDR3 nucleotides: TGCAGTGCTAGAGCAGGAGAAAAGAACACCGGGGAGCTGTTTTTT. This translates into CSARAGEKNTGELFF.

This clonotype was observed a single time. V is TRBV27 and J is TRBJ2-2; the D is unclear. Per the germline V gene, CDR1 is MNHEY and CDR2 is SMNVEV (reference sequence). The CDR3 has 14 residues. V was shortened by 3 bases and J by 6 bases, with 11 bases between the two germline ends. The CDR3 sequence: CASSLGRPPGELFF. The CDR3 nucleotides are TGTGCCAGCAGTTTGGGCAGGCCGCCCGGGGAGCTGTTTTTT.

The V call is TRBV24-1, the J call TRBJ2-7; tentatively, D is TRBD2 (6 bases). The V end lost 4 bases, the J end lost 2 bases, and 14 bases lay between the germline ends. Germline V gives CDR1 KGHDR, CDR2 SFDVKD. The CDR3 consists of 15 residues. CDR3 amino acids: CATSERDGGAYEQYF. CDR3 bases: TGTGCCACCAGTGAGAGGGACGGGGGAGCCTACGAGCAGTACTTC.

The gene calls are TRBV7-9 and TRBJ1-2; TRBD1 might be the D (5 bases). The CDR3 is 12 residues long. Germline V CDR1 and CDR2: SEHNR, FQNEAQ (reference sequence). Trimming cost V 6 bases and J 9 bases, with 14 bases left between them. The CDR3 DNA reads as TGTGCCAGCAGTTCCCGTTGGGGCAGCTACACCTTC. Protein sequence: CASSSRWGSYTF.

This clonotype was seen a few times. The V call is TRBV12-3 or TRBV12-4, the J call TRBJ2-7; no firm D call. The CDR3 has 13 residues. Trimming took off 5 bases at V and 5 bases at J, with 13 bases between the two ends. CDR3 nucleotide sequence: TGTGCCAGCAGTCCCCTTGATTTCCACGAGCAGTACTTC. Amino acid sequence: CASSPLDFHEQYF.

This clonotype has just a few counts. J is TRBJ2-3 and V is TRBV4-1; D gene ambiguous. The CDR3 is made up of 15 amino acids. V lost 2 bases to trimming and J lost 0 bases, with 9 bases between them. CDR1 and CDR2 from the germline V gene are MGHRA and YSYEKL. This CDR3 is CASSQNRLSTDTQYF. The DNA of the CDR3 is TGCGCCAGCAGCCAAAATCGTCTGAGCACAGATACGCAGTATTTT.

This chain links TRBV28 with TRBJ2-2; D tentatively reads TRBD1 or TRBD2 (5 bases each). The CDR3 contains 16 residues. The ends were cut back, 1 base at V and 7 bases at J, with 16 bases in the middle. CDR1 is MDHEN, CDR2 SYDVKM, per germline. The CDR3 protein is CASSLSPGRLDGELFF. In DNA form, the CDR3 reads TGTGCCAGCAGTTTATCTCCGGGGCGTCTGGACGGGGAGCTGTTTTTT. The full variable domain, with the rest looked up from reference TRBV28 and TRBJ2-2, is DVKVTQSSRYLVKRTGEKVFLECVQDMDHENMFWYRQDPGLGLRLIYFSYDVKMKEKGDIPEGYSVSREKKERFSLILESASTNQTSMYLCASSLSPGRLDGELFFGEGSRLTVL.

The table lists this clonotype with a few counts. V usage is TRBV28 and J usage is TRBJ2-5, with TRBD2 identical over 8 bases. Trimming at V came to 4 bases and at J to 1 base, leaving 5 bases not matched to a gene. Germline V lookup: CDR1 MDHEN, CDR2 SYDVKM. The CDR3 has 15 residues. The chain's CDR3 is CASSSSGLGQETQYF. CDR3 DNA: TGTGCCAGCAGTTCCTCGGGACTAGGCCAAGAGACCCAGTACTTC.

This rearrangement joins TRBV7-6 to TRBJ2-3, with D perhaps TRBD2 (5 bases). This CDR3 is built from 18 residues. V was pared by 6 bases and J by 0 bases, with 22 bases between. The germline V gene has CDR1 SGHVS and CDR2 FNYEAQ. Here the CDR3 DNA reads TGTGCCAGCAGTCAACGGACTCGCAGGACTGCTAGCACAGATACGCAGTATTTT. Its protein product is CASSQRTRRTASTDTQYF.

The J gene is TRBJ2-2, the V gene TRBV5-1; D uncertain. CDR1 and CDR2 from the germline V gene are SGHRS and YFSETQ. Deletions cut 2 bases from V and 1 base from J, with 3 bases between. The CDR3 runs 13 residues. CDR3 DNA sequence: TGCGCCAGCAGCTTCGAGAACACCGGGGAGCTGTTTTTT. As protein: CASSFENTGELFF. Combining the CDR3 with reference TRBV5-1 and TRBJ2-2 gives the whole variable domain KAGVTQTPRYLIKTRGQQVTLSCSPISGHRSVSWYQQTPGQGLQFLFEYFSETQRNKGNFPGRFSGRQFSNSRSEMNVSTLELGDSALYLCASSFENTGELFFGEGSRLTVL.

This clonotype was seen a few times. The chain uses TRBV2 and TRBJ2-2, with 9 bases matching TRBD1. The CDR3 runs to 15 residues. V was pared by 6 bases and J by 6 bases, with 8 bases of the junction left unmatched. Germline V gene lookup returns CDR1 SNHLY and CDR2 FYNNEI. CDR3 bases: TGTGCCAGCAGCTCCGGGACAGGGCGTTCCGGGGAGCTGTTTTTT. Amino acid sequence: CASSSGTGRSGELFF.

This clonotype was seen a handful of times. This chain uses TRBV6-6 with TRBJ2-1; D gene uncertain. CDR3 size: 12 residues. V lost 4 bases and J lost 9, with 10 bases in between. Germline V gene lookup returns CDR1 MNHNY and CDR2 SVGAGI (reference sequence). This chain's CDR3 is CASSSKGIEQFF. The CDR3 nucleotides read TGTGCCAGCAGTTCTAAAGGGATTGAGCAGTTCTTC.

This clonotype was picked up a small number of times. J is TRBJ2-2 and V is TRBV3-1; D might be TRBD2 (6 bases). V dropped 5 bases and J dropped 0 bases, with 13 bases sitting between them. The CDR3 is made up of 16 amino acids. The germline gives CDR1 LGHDT, CDR2 YNNKEL (reference sequence). CDR3 residues: CASSWPGDANTGELFF. For the CDR3, the DNA is TGTGCCAGCAGCTGGCCGGGGGATGCGAACACCGGGGAGCTGTTTTTT. Filled out from reference TRBV3-1 and TRBJ2-2, the complete variable domain reads DTAVSQTPKYLVTQMGNDKSIKCEQNLGHDTMYWYKQDSKKFLKIMFSYNNKELIINETVPNRFSPKSPDKAHLNLHINSLELGDSAVYFCASSWPGDANTGELFFGEGSRLTVL.

The chain recombines TRBV28 with TRBJ1-1, with TRBD1 matching 7 bases. V lost 5 bases, J lost 4 bases, and 7 bases stayed unmatched. The CDR3 has 14 amino acids. Germline V gives CDR1 MDHEN, CDR2 SYDVKM. CDR3 in amino acids: CASSLMTGITEAFF. In DNA form, the CDR3 reads TGTGCCAGCAGTCTGATGACAGGGATCACTGAAGCTTTCTTT.

This chain joins TRBV18 and TRBJ1-5; D is unresolved. CDR3 length: 16 residues. CDR1 KGHSH and CDR2 LQKENI come from the germline V gene. Trimming shortened V by 2 bases and J by 1 base, and 12 bases separated the two germline ends. Written as DNA, the CDR3 is TGTGCCAGCTCACCAACTCCGACGGGGAGCAATCAGCCCCAGCATTTT. Protein product: CASSPTPTGSNQPQHF.